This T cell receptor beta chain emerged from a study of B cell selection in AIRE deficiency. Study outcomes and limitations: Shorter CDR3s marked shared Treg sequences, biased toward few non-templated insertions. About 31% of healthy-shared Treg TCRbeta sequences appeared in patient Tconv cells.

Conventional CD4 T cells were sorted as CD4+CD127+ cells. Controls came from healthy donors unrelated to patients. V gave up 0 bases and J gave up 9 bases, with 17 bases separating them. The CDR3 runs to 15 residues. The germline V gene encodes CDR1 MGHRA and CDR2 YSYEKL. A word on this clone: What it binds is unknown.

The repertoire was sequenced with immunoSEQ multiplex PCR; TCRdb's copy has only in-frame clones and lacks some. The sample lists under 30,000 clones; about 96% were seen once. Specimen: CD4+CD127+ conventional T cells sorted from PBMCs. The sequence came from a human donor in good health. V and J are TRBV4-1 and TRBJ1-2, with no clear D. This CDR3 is CASSQDLEWVGSYTF. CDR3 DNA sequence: TGCGCCAGCAGCCAAGACTTAGAGTGGGTGGGGAGCTACACCTTC.